The 17 T cell receptor beta chains listed next were all sequenced from one sample in a study of T-cell reconstitution after alpha-beta-depleted transplantation in children (dated by TCRdb to between 2015 and 2016). In the paper's terms, the treatment or condition label means: allogeneic hematopoietic cell transplantation with graft depleted of TCRalphabeta T cells and CD19 B cells. Receptor amplification or capture employed PCR. The data were produced on an Illumina HiSeq 2500. Molecular barcoding was employed in the preparation of TCR libraries, with unique molecular identifiers being used to normalize TCRbeta repertoire quantification. TCRdb took the public reads, trimmed them with fastp at Q25, ran MiXCR for clone calling and kept in-frame beta chains. Here each entry gathers all rows of one CDR3 protein and keeps the most common genes and DNA. This sample is represented by around 250,000 distinct CDR3 sequences; roughly 8% of them were singletons. The ten largest clones add up to just under 6.5% of the sample.

The material was PBMCs, mostly from graft donor cells, obtained 180 days after TCRalphabeta/CD19-depleted stem cell transplant. The source of these receptors is a male patient aged 10-17 years who had a stem cell transplant for acute lymphoblastic leukemia, so the T cells may come from the graft donor.

This clonotype was detected many times. The chain joins TRBV7-2 to TRBJ2-7, with TRBD2 as a possible D gene (7 bases). Trimming cost V 6 bases and J 5 bases, with 20 bases left between them. The CDR3 has 15 amino acids. Germline CDR1 is SGHTA and CDR2 is FQGNSA. The CDR3 here is CASSLKGGASNEQYF. Here the CDR3 DNA reads TGTGCCAGCAGTTTGAAAGGGGGGGCAAGCAACGAGCAGTACTTC.

This clonotype was seen repeatedly, ten times or more. V is TRBV18 and J is TRBJ2-6; no clear D. Trimming shortened V by 2 bases and J by 0 bases, and 5 bases separated the two germline ends. This CDR3 contains 15 residues. In germline, CDR1 is KGHSH, CDR2 LQKENI. The CDR3 DNA reads TGTGCCAGCTCACCAAAACTCTCTGGGGCCAACGTCCTGACTTTC. It is translated as CASSPKLSGANVLTF.

This clonotype was counted ten times or more. The chain combines TRBV10-3 with TRBJ2-7; D is possibly TRBD2 (6 bases). V was clipped by 6 bases and J by 4 bases, with 16 bases between them. Per germline, CDR1 ENHRY and CDR2 SYGVKD. There are 14 residues in the CDR3. The CDR3 DNA sequence: TGTGCCATCAGCCCCCGGAGGGCCTTATACGAGCAGTACTTC. It codes for CAISPRRALYEQYF.

This clonotype has a count of ten or more. This chain connects TRBV28 to TRBJ2-5, with TRBD1 as a possible D gene (7 bases). Looked up from germline, CDR1 is MDHEN and CDR2 is SYDVKM. Trimming removed 5 bases at V and 4 bases at J, with 20 bases between. This CDR3 region has 16 residues. This chain's CDR3 is CASSPHRGGGRETQYF. The CDR3 DNA follows: TGTGCCAGCAGTCCCCACAGGGGAGGAGGAAGAGAGACCCAGTACTTC.

This clonotype came up many times. The chain has TRBV2 and TRBJ2-2; no firm D call. V shed 8 bases and J shed 4 bases, with 14 bases lying between them. This CDR3 region has 14 residues. CDR1 is SNHLY and CDR2 is FYNNEI in the germline V gene. The CDR3, as DNA: TGTGCCAGCGGCTGGGGTTGGACCACCGGGGAGCTGTTTTTT. Residues: CASGWGWTTGELFF.

This clonotype was seen many times. V and J are TRBV12-3 or TRBV12-4 and TRBJ2-7; D is uncertain. The CDR3 is 14 residues long. Trimming left V 8 bases short and J 2 bases short, with 16 bases between. The CDR3 DNA sequence: TGTGCCAGCGCGGACCTTCCAAGCGCCTACGAGCAGTACTTC. Its translation is CASADLPSAYEQYF.

This clonotype was observed many times. The limits of the CDR3 on the DNA are not certain, so only TCRdb's listed CDR3 is given. This chain joins TRBV24-1 and TRBJ2-7. Germline V CDR1 and CDR2: KGHDR, SFDVKD. The CDR3 numbers 14 amino acids, ends counted. The CDR3 here is CATSVPQSSYEQYF.

The chain uses TRBV2 and TRBJ1-5; D unclear. CDR3 length equals 15 residues. Germline-derived CDR1 and CDR2 are SNHLY and FYNNEI. Trimming shortened V by 0 bases and J by 3 bases, and 9 bases separated the two germline ends. CDR3 nucleotides: TGTGCCAGCAGTGAAGCCGAGCCCTACAATCAGCCCCAGCATTTT. Its protein product is CASSEAEPYNQPQHF.

This clonotype was seen ten or more times. The rearrangement links TRBV9 to TRBJ2-7; D not resolved. V dropped 0 bases and J dropped 7 bases, with 17 bases sitting between them. The CDR3 length is 15 residues. Per germline, CDR1 SGDLS and CDR2 YYNGEE. The CDR3 nucleotides are TGTGCCAGCAGCGTAGGAATAGGCCTCTTGGAGGAGCAGTACTTC. As protein: CASSVGIGLLEEQYF.

In this sample, this clonotype turned up many times. The chain links TRBV28 to TRBJ1-2; a possible D gene is TRBD1 (6 bases). The V gene lost 3 bases and the J gene lost 1 base, with 18 bases spanning the gap. This CDR3 comprises 17 residues. Germline lookup yields CDR1 MDHEN and CDR2 SYDVKM. The CDR3 DNA sequence: TGTGCCAGCAGTTTTGCGGAGAGGACAGACGATAACTATGGCTACACCTTC. It translates to CASSFAERTDDNYGYTF.

This clonotype was observed many times. The chain employs TRBV12-3 or TRBV12-4 and TRBJ1-2; 11 bases agree with TRBD1. The CDR3 contains 15 residues. Losses at the gene ends were 6 bases for V and 7 bases for J; bases not matched to a gene: 10. The CDR3 coding sequence is TGTGCCAGCAGATCCCCCAGGACAGGGGGCTCTGGCTACACCTTC. Residues: CASRSPRTGGSGYTF.

This clonotype was counted ten times or more. An end of the junction differs from the germline gene, which may be a read error. The CDR3 DNA follows: TGTGCCAGCAGTTACCCGGAAGGCAGGGAACACTTC. As protein: CASSYPEGREHF. The rearrangement uses TRBV6-6 and TRBJ2-7; weak D call: TRBD1 (5 bases). CDR3 length equals 12 residues. Germline loops: CDR1 MNHNY, CDR2 SVGAGI (reference sequence).

This clonotype was seen many times. The chain employs TRBV12-3 or TRBV12-4 and TRBJ2-7; D gene ambiguous. V lost 6 bases and J 6 bases, leaving 9 bases between the germline ends. The CDR3 sequence is 11 residues long. CDR3 bases: TGTGCCAGCAGCTCACAGAGCGAGCAGTACTTC. Its translation: CASSSQSEQYF.

There are many counts of this clonotype. The rearrangement joins TRBV7-2 to TRBJ2-1, with TRBD2 as a possible D gene (6 bases). This CDR3 is built from 17 residues. Trimming pared 3 bases from V and 5 bases from J, leaving 20 bases between. Looked up from germline, CDR1 is SGHTA and CDR2 is FQGNSA. The CDR3 DNA follows: TGTGCCAGCAGCTTCGGGACGGCCCCACCGGGGGACAATGAGCAGTTCTTC. This translates into CASSFGTAPPGDNEQFF.

This clonotype turned up a few times. The rearrangement uses TRBV23-1 and TRBJ1-2; TRBD1 matches 11 bases. TRBV23-1 is reported as an ORF; its role is uncertain. CDR3 length equals 15 residues. After removal of 3 bases from V and 2 bases from J, the junction contained 2 bases not matched to a gene. In nucleotides, the CDR3 is TGCGCCAGCAGTCAGAGGACAGGGGGCAACTATGGCTACACCTTC. Its translation: CASSQRTGGNYGYTF.

This clonotype was seen ten or more times. The V gene is TRBV27, the J gene TRBJ1-5; unclear D gene. The CDR3 covers 15 residues. Trimming took off 0 bases at V and 2 bases at J, with 8 bases between the two ends. Looked up from germline, CDR1 is MNHEY and CDR2 is SMNVEV (reference sequence). In nucleotides, the CDR3 is TGTGCCAGCAGTTTATCGATACAGTGCAATCAGCCCCAGCATTTT. Protein product: CASSLSIQCNQPQHF.

The table lists this clonotype with many counts. The chain combines TRBV10-2 with TRBJ2-7; 7 nucleotides align to TRBD2. The V segment lost 8 bases and the J segment 6 bases; nucleotides outside the gene matches: 7. Germline V gene lookup returns CDR1 WSHSY and CDR2 SAAADI. The CDR3 extends over 12 amino acids. The CDR3 here is CASRVGTIEQYF. CDR3 DNA: TGCGCCAGCCGCGTCGGGACTATCGAGCAGTACTTC.